This T cell receptor beta chain was identified during a study of blood T cell repertoires in COVID-19. For the study at large: Collection of acute and convalescent COVID-19 samples took place in the United States, Italy and Spain.

Measured with immunoSEQ multiplex PCR; TCRdb has only the in-frame clones, and not every one. The table lists some 70,000 clones, over 80% of them singletons. V was trimmed by 6 bases and J by 6 bases, leaving 18 bases between them. The CDR3 runs 15 residues. The V gene's germline CDR1 is LNHDA and CDR2 SQIVND (reference sequence). The sample taken for sequencing was peripheral blood. The chain has TRBV19 and TRBJ1-5; D may be TRBD1 (6 bases). The clonotype comes from a woman of 80 years or more with active COVID-19. The CDR3 loop reads CASSSQGLNGQPQHF. In DNA form, the CDR3 reads TGTGCCAGTAGCTCCCAGGGGCTGAATGGTCAGCCCCAGCATTTT.